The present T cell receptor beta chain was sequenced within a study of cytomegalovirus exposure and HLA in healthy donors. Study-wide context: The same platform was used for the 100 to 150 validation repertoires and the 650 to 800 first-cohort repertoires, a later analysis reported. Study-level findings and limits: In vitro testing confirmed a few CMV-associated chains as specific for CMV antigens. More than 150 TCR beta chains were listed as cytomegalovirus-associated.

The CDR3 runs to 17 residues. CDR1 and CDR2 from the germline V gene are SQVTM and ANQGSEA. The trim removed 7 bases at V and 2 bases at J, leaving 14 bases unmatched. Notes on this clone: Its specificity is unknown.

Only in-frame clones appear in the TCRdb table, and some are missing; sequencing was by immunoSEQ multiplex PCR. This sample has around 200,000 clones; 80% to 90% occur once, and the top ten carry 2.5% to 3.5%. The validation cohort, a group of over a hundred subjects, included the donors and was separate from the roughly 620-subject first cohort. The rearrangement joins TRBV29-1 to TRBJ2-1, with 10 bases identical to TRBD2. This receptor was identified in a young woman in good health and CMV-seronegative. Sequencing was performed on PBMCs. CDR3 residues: CSAEGASGSLTYNEQFF. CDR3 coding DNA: TGCAGCGCGGAAGGGGCTAGCGGGAGTTTAACCTACAATGAGCAGTTCTTC.